This T cell receptor (beta chain) was sequenced for a study of blood T cells in healthy people across ages. Primed by a sample-barcoded 5' primer and a J-beta primer mix, a second PCR proceeded for 7 to 11 cycles. TCRdb reprocessed the 5' RACE reads with MiXCR, giving one entry per CDR3 protein. Altogether approximately 730,000 distinct CDR3 sequences are present, about 42% being singletons, with the ten largest covering roughly 20%. This clonotype appeared a single time. The CDR3 totals 14 residues. V lost 1 base and J lost 12, with 19 bases in between. CDR1 SGHTA and CDR2 FQGNSA come from the germline V gene.

This chain uses TRBV7-2 with TRBJ2-7; the D call may be TRBD1 or TRBD2 (7 bases each). The TCR originated in a woman aged 60-75 years in good health. Sequencing was carried out using blood. Here the CDR3 DNA reads TGTGCCAGCAGCTTAGAGGGGGCTAGCGGACCGAGGTACTTC. It translates to CASSLEGASGPRYF.